These 5 T cell receptor beta chains were all obtained from the same sample, sequenced in a study of blood T cell repertoires in COVID-19. TCRdb's table, derived via immunoSEQ multiplex PCR, lists solely in-frame clones and lacks some. The table lists 250,000 to 300,000 clones, around 84% of them singletons, with just over 6.5% in the top ten. Sample: PBMCs or T cells enriched from blood (not recorded which). The source is a woman in her forties or fifties who had been exposed to COVID-19.

V usage is TRBV19 and J usage is TRBJ1-1; 9 nucleotides line up with TRBD1. Germline V gives CDR1 LNHDA, CDR2 SQIVND (reference sequence). The CDR3 totals 16 residues. V lost 1 base, J lost 4 bases, and 7 bases stayed unmatched. CDR3 region: CASSIVDRGGVTEAFF. In DNA, the CDR3 is TGTGCCAGTAGTATAGTTGACAGGGGGGGCGTCACTGAAGCTTTCTTT. Based on the CDR3 plus reference TRBV19 and TRBJ1-1, the full variable domain is DGGITQSPKYLFRKEGQNVTLSCEQNLNHDAMYWYRQDPGQGLRLIYYSQIVNDFQKGDIAEGYSVSREKKESFPLTVTSAQKNPTAFYLCASSIVDRGGVTEAFFGQGTRLTVV.

This chain joins TRBV28 and TRBJ2-4, with a possible D match to TRBD1 (5 bases). The length of the CDR3 is 15 residues. The V gene's germline CDR1 is MDHEN and CDR2 SYDVKM. V was trimmed by 4 bases and J by 1 base, leaving 11 bases between them. The chain's CDR3 is CASSSPTAAKNIQYF. CDR3 sequence (DNA): TGTGCCAGCAGTTCCCCGACAGCTGCCAAAAACATTCAGTACTTC.

This clone has a single count. The V call is TRBV29-1, the J call TRBJ2-3; possibly TRBD1 for D (6 bases). CDR3 length: 16 residues. Trimming cost V 1 base and J 2 bases, with 16 bases left between them. CDR1 and CDR2 from the germline V gene are SQVTM and ANQGSEA. The CDR3 is CSVEGSTGHFTDTQYF. The CDR3 DNA is TGCAGCGTTGAAGGGTCGACAGGACACTTCACAGATACGCAGTATTTT.

The rearrangement joins TRBV9 to TRBJ1-1, with D possibly TRBD1 on 5 matching bases. With 2 bases removed from V and 4 bases from J, the gap between germline ends came to 12 bases. CDR3 length: 14 amino acids. CDR1 and CDR2 from the germline V gene are SGDLS and YYNGEE. CDR3 DNA sequence: TGTGCCAGCAGCGTCAGCACGGGGGGCACTGAAGCTTTCTTT. Protein sequence: CASSVSTGGTEAFF.

The chain joins TRBV10-3 to TRBJ1-4, with TRBD1 matching over 7 bases. This CDR3 is 15 amino acids long. J gave up 8 bases and V 4 bases, and 10 bases lay outside the gene matches. Germline V lookup: CDR1 ENHRY, CDR2 SYGVKD. The CDR3 reads CAISADRARGEKLFF. The CDR3 region has the DNA TGTGCCATCAGTGCCGACAGGGCCAGAGGAGAAAAACTGTTTTTT.